These 2 T cell receptor beta chains share one sample of origin, sequenced in a study of neurological immune-mediated disorders. Via MiXCR, TCRdb re-called the 5' RACE reads, giving one row per CDR3 protein. The sample shows about 55,000 distinct CDR3 sequences, about 4% of them seen only once. The sample consisted of PBMCs. The receptors come from a man aged 50-59 years with multiple sclerosis.

This clonotype was observed many times. The V call is TRBV7-2, the J call TRBJ2-7; 7 bases agree with TRBD1. Trimming at V came to 7 bases and at J to 0 bases, leaving 6 bases not matched to a gene. Germline values: CDR1 SGHTA, CDR2 FQGNSA. This CDR3 region has 14 residues. The CDR3 bases are TGTGCCAGCACCTACGACAGGGCCTCCTACGAGCAGTACTTC. As protein: CASTYDRASYEQYF. Full variable domain (missing parts from reference TRBV7-2 and TRBJ2-7): GAGVSQSPSNKVTEKGKDVELRCDPISGHTALYWYRQSLGQGLEFLIYFQGNSAPDKSGLPSDRFSAERTGGSVSTLTIQRTQQEDSAVYLCASTYDRASYEQYFGPGTRLTVT.

Details on this clonotype: A much bigger clone sits one base away, suggesting this may be a read error. The J gene is TRBJ2-2, the V gene TRBV7-8; possible D gene TRBD2, 5 bases. In germline, CDR1 is SGHVS, CDR2 FQNEAQ. CDR3 length: 13 amino acids. The chain's CDR3 is CASSPTKTGELSF. The CDR3 nucleotides read TGTGCCAGCAGCCCAACAAAGACCGGGGAGCTGTCTTTT.